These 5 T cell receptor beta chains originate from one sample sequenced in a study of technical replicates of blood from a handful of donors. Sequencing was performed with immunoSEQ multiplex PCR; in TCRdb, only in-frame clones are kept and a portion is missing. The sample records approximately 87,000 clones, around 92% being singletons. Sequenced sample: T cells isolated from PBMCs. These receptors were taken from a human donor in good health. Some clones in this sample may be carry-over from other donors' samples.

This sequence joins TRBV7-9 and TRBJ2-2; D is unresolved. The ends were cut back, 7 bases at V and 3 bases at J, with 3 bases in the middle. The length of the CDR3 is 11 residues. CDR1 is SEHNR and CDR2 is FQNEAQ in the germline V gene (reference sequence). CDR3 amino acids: CASTDTGELFF. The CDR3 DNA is TGTGCCAGCACGGACACCGGGGAGCTGTTTTTT. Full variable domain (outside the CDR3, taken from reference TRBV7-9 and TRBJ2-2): DTGVSQNPRHKITKRGQNVTFRCDPISEHNRLYWYRQTLGQGPEFLTYFQNEAQLEKSRLLSDRFSAERPKGSFSTLEIQRTEQGDSAMYLCASTDTGELFFGEGSRLTVL.

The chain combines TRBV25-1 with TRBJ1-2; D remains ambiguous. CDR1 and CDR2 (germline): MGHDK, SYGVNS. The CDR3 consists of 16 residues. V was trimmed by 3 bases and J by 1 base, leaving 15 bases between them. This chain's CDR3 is CASSDPGREGNYGYTF. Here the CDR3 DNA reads TGTGCCAGCAGTGACCCCGGGAGGGAGGGTAACTATGGCTACACCTTC.

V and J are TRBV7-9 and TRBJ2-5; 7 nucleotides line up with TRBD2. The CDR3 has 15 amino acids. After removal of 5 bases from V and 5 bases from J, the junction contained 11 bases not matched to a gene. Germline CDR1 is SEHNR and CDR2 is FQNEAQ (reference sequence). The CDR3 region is CASSPRVGGLETQYF. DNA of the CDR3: TGTGCCAGCAGCCCTAGGGTCGGGGGGTTGGAGACCCAGTACTTC.

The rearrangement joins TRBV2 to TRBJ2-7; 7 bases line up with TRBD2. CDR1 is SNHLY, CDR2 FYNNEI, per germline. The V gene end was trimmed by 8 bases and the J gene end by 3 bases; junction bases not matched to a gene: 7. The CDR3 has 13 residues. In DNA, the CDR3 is TGTGCCAGCGCGGGAGAGATTTTCTACGAGCAGTACTTC. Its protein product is CASAGEIFYEQYF.

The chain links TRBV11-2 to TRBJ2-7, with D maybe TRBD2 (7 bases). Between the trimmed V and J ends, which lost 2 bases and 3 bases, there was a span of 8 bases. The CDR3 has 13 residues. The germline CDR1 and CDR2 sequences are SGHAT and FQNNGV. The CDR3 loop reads CASSLRGGYEQYF. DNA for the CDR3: TGTGCCAGCAGCTTAAGGGGGGGCTACGAGCAGTACTTC.